The next 32 T cell receptor beta chains were all read from a single sample in a study of cytomegalovirus exposure and HLA in healthy donors. PCR used 60 Vbeta primers and 13 Jbeta primers. Data came from immunoSEQ multiplex PCR; TCRdb stores just in-frame clones and leaves some out. Of 150,000 to 200,000 clones listed, over 65% were seen once; the top ten hold 1.5% to 2%. Material: PBMCs. All receptors come from a woman in her 30s in good health and CMV-seronegative.

The chain uses TRBV9 and TRBJ2-7; perhaps TRBD1 as D (5 bases). Per the germline V gene, CDR1 is SGDLS and CDR2 is YYNGEE. V gave up 0 bases and J gave up 3 bases, with 13 bases separating them. This CDR3 is 15 amino acids long. The CDR3 here is CASSVGPRVGYEQYF. The CDR3 bases are TGTGCCAGCAGCGTAGGTCCCAGGGTTGGCTACGAGCAGTACTTC.

This clone was found a few times. This sequence joins TRBV7-8 and TRBJ2-1; D possibly corresponds to TRBD1 (6 bases). Trimming took off 8 bases at V and 10 bases at J, with 21 bases between the two ends. The CDR3 runs 14 residues. Looked up from germline, CDR1 is SGHVS and CDR2 is FQNEAQ. The chain's CDR3 is CASARGSRSNEQFF. Here the CDR3 DNA reads TGTGCCAGCGCAAGGGGGTCGAGGTCTAACGAGCAGTTCTTC. The full variable domain, its missing parts supplied by reference TRBV7-8 and TRBJ2-1, is GAGVSQSPRYKVAKRGQDVALRCDPISGHVSLFWYQQALGQGPEFLTYFQNEAQLDKSGLPSDRFFAERPEGSVSTLKIQRTQQEDSAVYLCASARGSRSNEQFFGPGTRLTVL.

This clone was seen only a few times. V gene TRBV19 combines with J gene TRBJ2-7, with D possibly TRBD1 on 6 matching bases. Trimming left V 9 bases short and J 2 bases short, with 14 bases between. The CDR3 consists of 13 residues. CDR1 is LNHDA and CDR2 is SQIVND in the germline V gene (reference sequence). CDR3: CASKGQSPYEQYF. CDR3 sequence (DNA): TGTGCCAGCAAAGGACAGTCTCCCTACGAGCAGTACTTC.

This clone showed up just a few times. The V and J genes are TRBV7-7 and TRBJ2-2; TRBD1 matches at 7 bases. This CDR3 comprises 16 residues. V lost 2 bases, J lost 4 bases, and 7 bases stayed unmatched. Germline CDR1 and CDR2: SSHAT and FNYEAQ (reference sequence). CDR3 coding DNA: TGTGCCAGCAGCTTATTAGGGGGCCCGGGCACCGGGGAGCTGTTTTTT. This codes for CASSLLGGPGTGELFF.

The chain is built from TRBV30 and TRBJ2-7; TRBD2 matches 9 bases. Germline loops: CDR1 GTSNPN, CDR2 SVGIG (reference sequence). This CDR3 spans 19 amino acids. After removal of 0 bases from V and 0 bases from J, the junction contained 15 bases not matched to a gene. This chain's CDR3 is CAWSVVGLAGHFYSYEQYF. Here the CDR3 DNA reads TGTGCCTGGAGTGTAGTCGGTCTAGCGGGGCATTTCTACTCCTACGAGCAGTACTTC.

The chain carries TRBV9 and TRBJ2-3; TRBD2 agrees at 8 bases. CDR3 length: 17 amino acids. The germline gives CDR1 SGDLS, CDR2 YYNGEE. The ends lost 0 bases at V and 4 bases at J; junction bases unmatched: 10. CDR3: CASSVDRGGRPSDTQYF. The CDR3 DNA is TGTGCCAGCAGCGTAGATCGGGGCGGGAGGCCGTCAGATACGCAGTATTTT.

This clone was counted between two and nine times. V gene TRBV7-3 combines with J gene TRBJ2-4; D remains unclear. V lost 3 bases and J 13 bases, leaving 7 bases between the germline ends. The CDR3 is 10 amino acids. Looked up from germline, CDR1 is SGHTA and CDR2 is FQGTGA. The CDR3 nucleotides read TGTGCCAGCAGCTTTACTCCCCAGTACTTC. Amino acid sequence: CASSFTPQYF.

Only a few counts were recorded for this clone. The V gene is TRBV19, the J gene TRBJ2-1, with a weak D call TRBD2 (5 bases). The V gene's germline CDR1 is LNHDA and CDR2 SQIVND (reference sequence). Trimming left V 10 bases short and J 8 bases short, with 21 bases between. The CDR3 sequence is 14 residues long. CDR3 amino acids: CATSEGIQLDEQFF. Here the CDR3 DNA reads TGTGCCACGAGCGAGGGTATACAACTAGATGAGCAGTTCTTC.

This clone was detected once. Here the CDR3 reads CASSQGIAGGHNEQFF. CDR3 DNA sequence: TGCGCCAGCAGCCAAGGGATAGCGGGAGGGCACAATGAGCAGTTCTTC. The chain links TRBV4-1 to TRBJ2-1, with 11 bases identical to TRBD2. The germline V gene encodes CDR1 MGHRA and CDR2 YSYEKL. The CDR3 covers 16 residues. V shed 1 base and J 5 bases; nucleotides not matched to a gene: 4.

V is TRBV15 and J is TRBJ1-5; the match to TRBD1 covers 8 bases. CDR3 length: 15 amino acids. The germline V gene has CDR1 LNHNV and CDR2 YYDKDF (reference sequence). J gave up 6 bases and V 0 bases, and 4 bases lay outside the gene matches. In nucleotides, the CDR3 is TGTGCCACCAGCAGAGACAGGGGGCATGGTCAGCCCCAGCATTTT. Translated: CATSRDRGHGQPQHF.

This clone came up a few times. This chain joins TRBV7-8 and TRBJ2-3, with a possible D match to TRBD2 (6 bases). Trimming removed 5 bases at V and 1 base at J, with 16 bases between. This CDR3 spans 16 amino acids. Looked up from germline, CDR1 is SGHVS and CDR2 is FQNEAQ. In nucleotides, the CDR3 is TGTGCCAGCAGCCGAACGACTAGGGCGGGCACAGATACGCAGTATTTT. It yields the protein CASSRTTRAGTDTQYF.

This clone has just one count. This sequence joins TRBV11-2 and TRBJ2-2; perhaps TRBD1 as D (6 bases). CDR3 length: 15 residues. Trimming pared 6 bases from V and 6 bases from J, leaving 17 bases between. CDR1 is SGHAT, CDR2 FQNNGV, per germline. In DNA form, the CDR3 reads TGTGCCAGCAGTTCCGGGACAATCAACGCCGGGGAGCTGTTTTTT. Its protein product is CASSSGTINAGELFF.

The rearrangement joins TRBV27 to TRBJ2-7, with D possibly matching TRBD1 (6 bases). With 5 bases removed from V and 6 bases from J, the gap between germline ends came to 14 bases. Germline V gene lookup returns CDR1 MNHEY and CDR2 SMNVEV (reference sequence). The CDR3 is 13 amino acids. CDR3 in amino acids: CASSPNGGAEQYF. CDR3 DNA: TGTGCCAGCAGTCCGAATGGGGGCGCCGAGCAGTACTTC.

The chain uses TRBV10-3 and TRBJ2-7; 15 positions agree with TRBD2. Germline loops: CDR1 ENHRY, CDR2 SYGVKD. V dropped 4 bases and J dropped 5; count of bases not matched to a gene: 6. CDR3 length: 16 amino acids. The CDR3 coding sequence is TGTGCCATCAGTGCCGGACTAGCGGGAGGGCCTGACGAGCAGTACTTC. Translated: CAISAGLAGGPDEQYF.

This clone was seen a few times. The chain has TRBV6-6 and TRBJ1-2; a weak D match, TRBD1 (5 bases). CDR3 length equals 13 residues. Germline CDR1 and CDR2: MNHNY and SVGAGI (reference sequence). Trimming took off 5 bases at V and 8 bases at J, with 15 bases between the two ends. DNA of the CDR3: TGTGCCAGCAGTCCGATTACAGGAGACGGCTACACCTTC. It codes for CASSPITGDGYTF.

The chain recombines TRBV7-2 with TRBJ2-2; the match to TRBD2 covers 10 bases. There are 16 residues in the CDR3. V lost 5 bases and J lost 6; bases outside the gene matches: 9. CDR1 SGHTA and CDR2 FQGNSA come from the germline V gene. CDR3 DNA sequence: TGTGCCAGCAGCACTAGCGGGACGATGTGGGCCGGGGAGCTGTTTTTT. Encoded protein: CASSTSGTMWAGELFF.

The chain links TRBV19 to TRBJ1-3, with D tentatively TRBD1 (5 bases). The V end was cut by 2 bases, the J end by 0 bases, with 14 bases between. Germline V CDR1 and CDR2: LNHDA, SQIVND (reference sequence). CDR3 length: 17 amino acids. CDR3 sequence reads: CASSITGAASSGNTIYF. The CDR3, as DNA: TGTGCCAGTAGTATAACTGGGGCCGCAAGCTCTGGAAACACCATATATTTT.

This clone was seen a few times. The CDR3 protein is CASRGGNSNQPQHF. DNA of the CDR3: TGTGCCAGCAGAGGGGGAAATAGCAATCAGCCCCAGCATTTT. The chain uses TRBV6-1 and TRBJ1-5; tentatively, D is TRBD1 (6 bases). V was clipped by 6 bases and J by 0 bases, with 9 bases between them. The CDR3 runs to 14 residues. CDR1 and CDR2 (germline): MNHNS, SASEGT.

The chain combines TRBV5-5 with TRBJ1-5, with D tentatively TRBD1 (6 bases). CDR3 length: 13 residues. Germline-derived CDR1 and CDR2 are SGHKS and YYEKEE (reference sequence). V lost 4 bases to trimming and J lost 4 bases, with 9 bases between them. CDR3 protein: CASSRDNNQPQHF. In DNA form, the CDR3 reads TGTGCCAGCAGCCGGGACAATAATCAGCCCCAGCATTTT.

V gene TRBV5-1 combines with J gene TRBJ1-2; D gene ambiguous. V dropped 0 bases and J dropped 4 bases, with 16 bases sitting between them. The CDR3 has 16 residues. Germline loops: CDR1 SGHRS, CDR2 YFSETQ. The CDR3 coding sequence is TGCGCCAGCAGCTTGGGGTTTACCGGTCCCCTCTATGGCTACACCTTC. Protein sequence: CASSLGFTGPLYGYTF.

The chain employs TRBV5-1 and TRBJ2-3; the D is unclear. This CDR3 has 15 residues. Germline assignment: CDR1 SGHRS and CDR2 YFSETQ. The V end lost 0 bases, the J end lost 2 bases, and 10 bases lay between the germline ends. For the CDR3, the DNA is TGCGCCAGCAGCTTGGTGGTAGCAGACACAGATACGCAGTATTTT. It translates to CASSLVVADTDTQYF.

CDR3 coding DNA: TGCGCCACCACCCCCTTACCGGGGGGCCCCACCGGGGAGCTGTTTTTT. It yields the protein CATTPLPGGPTGELFF. V is TRBV5-1 and J is TRBJ2-2; possibly TRBD2 for D (7 bases). Trimming removed 9 bases from V and 4 bases from J, with 22 bases in between. Germline loops: CDR1 SGHRS, CDR2 YFSETQ. CDR3 size: 16 residues.

This clone has only one observation. The chain carries TRBV2 and TRBJ1-2; maybe TRBD1 (6 bases). Trimming removed 4 bases at V and 4 bases at J, with 10 bases between. The CDR3 is 13 amino acids. Germline-derived CDR1 and CDR2 are SNHLY and FYNNEI. CDR3 amino acids: CASSATGVYGYTF. CDR3 nucleotide sequence: TGTGCCAGCAGTGCGACAGGTGTCTATGGCTACACCTTC.

The chain joins TRBV2 to TRBJ1-2; a weak D match, TRBD1 (6 bases). CDR1 is SNHLY, CDR2 FYNNEI, per germline. V lost 4 bases and J lost 5, with 14 bases in between. The CDR3 totals 14 residues. The CDR3 DNA reads as TGTGCCAGCAGTGTGCGGGGGGCCTCGTATGGCTACACCTTC. Translating it yields CASSVRGASYGYTF.

About this clone itself: This specimen includes other DNA sequences encoding the same CDR3. This chain links TRBV11-2 with TRBJ2-3; a possible D gene is TRBD2 (5 bases). This CDR3 region has 14 residues. Between the trimmed V and J ends, which lost 6 bases and 2 bases, there was a span of 12 bases. The germline V gene encodes CDR1 SGHAT and CDR2 FQNNGV. The CDR3 sequence: CASSLTGFTDTQYF. The CDR3 DNA reads TGTGCCAGCAGTCTAACGGGGTTCACAGATACGCAGTATTTT. The full variable domain, its missing parts supplied by reference TRBV11-2 and TRBJ2-3, is EAGVAQSPRYKIIEKRQSVAFWCNPISGHATLYWYQQILGQGPKLLIQFQNNGVVDDSQLPKDRFSAERLKGVDSTLKIQPAKLEDSAVYLCASSLTGFTDTQYFGPGTRLTVL.

Comments on this clone: Other DNA sequences within the sample encode an identical CDR3. The gene calls are TRBV30 and TRBJ2-7; 7 nucleotides align to TRBD2. The CDR3 extends over 13 amino acids. CDR1 and CDR2 (germline): GTSNPN, SVGIG (reference sequence). V dropped 4 bases and J dropped 0; count of bases not matched to a gene: 3. The CDR3 loop reads CAWTSGSSYEQYF. DNA of the CDR3: TGTGCCTGGACTAGCGGAAGCTCCTACGAGCAGTACTTC.

This chain joins TRBV5-6 and TRBJ2-7; 8 bases are a match to TRBD1. J lost 0 bases, V lost 1 base, and 9 bases had no gene match. The CDR3 runs 17 residues. The germline V gene has CDR1 SGHDT and CDR2 YYEEEE. As DNA, the CDR3 is TGTGCCAGCAGCTTGTACTCAGAGGACAGGGCCTCCTACGAGCAGTACTTC. This encodes CASSLYSEDRASYEQYF.

The chain joins TRBV5-8 to TRBJ2-5, with 7 bases that match TRBD1. The length of the CDR3 is 15 residues. V lost 0 bases and J lost 2; bases outside the gene matches: 4. Germline V gene sequence: CDR1 SGHTS, CDR2 YDEGEE. DNA of the CDR3: TGTGCCAGCAGCTTGGTCCCGGACAGGCAAGAGACCCAGTACTTC. Protein: CASSLVPDRQETQYF.

The chain combines TRBV7-2 with TRBJ1-5, with TRBD1 matching over 10 bases. Per germline, CDR1 SGHTA and CDR2 FQGNSA. After removal of 8 bases from V and 8 bases from J, the junction contained 9 bases not matched to a gene. This CDR3 has 14 residues. CDR3 nucleotides: TGTGCCAGCCAGCTACGGGACAGGGGCAAGCCCCAGCATTTT. Translated: CASQLRDRGKPQHF. Based on the CDR3 plus reference TRBV7-2 and TRBJ1-5, the full variable domain is GAGVSQSPSNKVTEKGKDVELRCDPISGHTALYWYRQSLGQGLEFLIYFQGNSAPDKSGLPSDRFSAERTGGSVSTLTIQRTQQEDSAVYLCASQLRDRGKPQHFGDGTRLSIL.

The chain recombines TRBV15 with TRBJ1-4; 7 bases align to TRBD1. With V trimmed by 7 bases and J by 0 bases, 5 bases remained unmatched. This CDR3 region has 15 residues. CDR1 and CDR2 (germline): LNHNV, YYDKDF (reference sequence). The CDR3 region is CATTRGTATNEKLFF. CDR3 DNA: TGTGCCACCACCAGGGGGACAGCAACTAATGAAAAACTGTTTTTT.

The chain employs TRBV4-3 and TRBJ2-5; D remains ambiguous. This CDR3 is built from 14 residues. Germline V lookup: CDR1 LGHNA, CDR2 YSLEER. V dropped 4 bases and J dropped 1 base, with 10 bases sitting between them. CDR3 coding DNA: TGCGCCAGCAGCCCGACCTGGGCCCAAGAGACCCAGTACTTC. It translates to CASSPTWAQETQYF.

The chain links TRBV5-1 to TRBJ2-1; TRBD1 aligns across 7 bases. Germline trimming cut 5 bases from V and 3 bases from J; bases unmatched to any gene: 8. The CDR3 runs to 15 residues. Germline values: CDR1 SGHRS, CDR2 YFSETQ. CDR3: CASRKNDRVYNEQFF. The CDR3 nucleotides are TGCGCCAGCAGGAAAAATGACAGGGTCTACAATGAGCAGTTCTTC.